The 18 T cell receptor beta chains given below trace back to one sample, sequenced in a study of blood T cell repertoires in COVID-19 (dated by TCRdb to 2019 to 2021). Libraries were made using the immunoSEQ multiplex PCR assay. TCRdb limited this immuneACCESS table to in-frame rearrangements with V and J called. A share of clones is missing; checked studies link under half to unresolved V genes, and the rest is unexplained. Within this sample are 40,000 to 55,000 clones, with roughly 91% of them counted one time only. In total, the top ten clones hold roughly a quarter of the sample. Sequenced: peripheral blood. All receptors derive from a human donor in a cohort sampled during active COVID-19.

The CDR3: CASSLGTGGRPQHF. DNA for the CDR3: TGTGCCAGCAGCTTGGGTACAGGGGGCCGGCCCCAGCATTTT. The chain links TRBV13 to TRBJ1-5, with 9 bases lining up with TRBD1. The V segment lost 3 bases and the J segment 9 bases; nucleotides outside the gene matches: 6. There are 14 residues in the CDR3. Per the germline V gene, CDR1 is PRHDT and CDR2 is FYEKMQ (reference sequence).

CDR3 region: CATPRHHTYEQYV. For the CDR3, the DNA is TGTGCCACCCCTAGGCACCACACCTACGAGCAGTACGTC. The J gene is TRBJ2-7, the V gene TRBV24-1; D not resolved. Germline V gives CDR1 KGHDR, CDR2 SFDVKD. The CDR3 is 13 residues long. V lost 9 bases, J lost 2 bases, and 13 bases lay in between.

The V gene is TRBV9, the J gene TRBJ2-3; 8 nucleotides match TRBD2. V lost 4 bases to trimming and J lost 4 bases; unmatched junction nucleotides: 5. The CDR3 runs 14 residues. Per germline, CDR1 SGDLS and CDR2 YYNGEE. The CDR3 DNA reads as TGTGCCAGCAGCCCCAGCGGGAGCGCAGATACGCAGTATTTT. Its protein product is CASSPSGSADTQYF.

The genes are TRBV6-7 and TRBJ2-3; TRBD2 matches 9 bases. TRBV6-7 is sorted into the ORF group, with uncertain function. The CDR3 totals 15 residues. V was clipped by 6 bases and J by 4 bases; unmatched bases: 8. Here the CDR3 reads CASSLPGLAPDTQYF. As DNA, the CDR3 is TGTGCCAGCAGCTTACCGGGACTAGCACCAGATACGCAGTATTTT.

The CDR3 protein is CASSLRRGRTTDTQYF. The CDR3 nucleotides are TGTGCCAGCAGCTTAAGGAGGGGACGGACCACAGATACGCAGTATTTT. The chain joins TRBV11-2 to TRBJ2-3; a possible D gene is TRBD2 (6 bases). V was pared by 2 bases and J by 2 bases, with 14 bases between. Per germline, CDR1 SGHAT and CDR2 FQNNGV. This CDR3 spans 16 amino acids.

The rearrangement uses TRBV7-2 and TRBJ1-3; D is possibly TRBD1 (5 bases). This CDR3 comprises 14 residues. V was pared by 6 bases and J by 6 bases, with 15 bases between. CDR1 and CDR2 (germline): SGHTA, FQGNSA. CDR3 protein: CASSRGGPANTIYF. The CDR3 nucleotides read TGTGCCAGCAGTCGGGGGGGACCCGCAAACACCATATATTTT.

The chain employs TRBV28 and TRBJ1-2; a possible D gene is TRBD1 (6 bases). CDR3 length: 12 residues. The germline CDR1 and CDR2 sequences are MDHEN and SYDVKM. Deletions cut 10 bases from V and 7 bases from J, with 16 bases between. The CDR3 here is CATLAGAPGYTF. The CDR3 coding sequence is TGTGCCACCCTGGCGGGGGCGCCTGGCTACACCTTC.

Written as DNA, the CDR3 is TGTGCCAGCAGTACCCAACAGGGGGCGGGAGAGACCCAGTACTTC. Amino acid sequence: CASSTQQGAGETQYF. This chain connects TRBV6-5 to TRBJ2-5; 9 bases are a match to TRBD1. The CDR3 covers 15 residues. The germline V gene encodes CDR1 MNHEY and CDR2 SVGAGI. V was clipped by 5 bases and J by 4 bases; unmatched bases: 8.

This chain connects TRBV7-8 to TRBJ2-1; 10 bases are a match to TRBD2. Germline V CDR1 and CDR2: SGHVS, FQNEAQ. After removal of 1 base from V and 4 bases from J, the junction contained 7 bases not matched to a gene. The CDR3 consists of 17 residues. In DNA, the CDR3 is TGTGCCAGCAGCTTAGGAGGTAGCGGGGGGCGTTACAATGAGCAGTTCTTC. Its translation is CASSLGGSGGRYNEQFF.

This clone was detected only once. This chain links TRBV3-1 (or the pseudogene TRBV3-2) with TRBJ2-5; no clear D gene. V lost 4 bases and J 5 bases, leaving 17 bases between the germline ends. The CDR3 covers 15 residues. CDR1 is LGHDT and CDR2 is YNNKEL in the germline V gene (reference sequence). CDR3 nucleotides: TGTGCCAGCAGCCCGACGACCTCCCAGGCGGAGACCCAGTACTTC. Its translation is CASSPTTSQAETQYF.

V usage is TRBV6-4 and J usage is TRBJ2-3; 9 bases line up with TRBD1. The CDR3 consists of 14 residues. J gave up 3 bases and V 2 bases, and 0 bases lay outside the gene matches. Germline CDR1 MRHNA, CDR2 SNTAGT. CDR3: CASSDGQGTDTQYF. In DNA, the CDR3 is TGTGCCAGCAGTGACGGACAGGGGACAGATACGCAGTATTTT.

The J gene is TRBJ1-4, the V gene TRBV6-6, with 8 bases matching TRBD1. The CDR3 consists of 14 residues. Germline V gene data show CDR1 as MNHNY and CDR2 as SVGAGI (reference sequence). Trimming at V came to 7 bases and at J to 8 bases, leaving 9 bases not matched to a gene. Written as DNA, the CDR3 is TGTGCCAGCATCAAGGACAGGGTAGGGGAAAAACTGTTTTTT. Its translation is CASIKDRVGEKLFF.

The gene calls are TRBV15 and TRBJ2-3; D not resolved. The CDR3 sequence is 15 residues long. Trimming removed 3 bases at V and 2 bases at J, with 12 bases between. Germline V gives CDR1 LNHNV, CDR2 YYDKDF (reference sequence). The CDR3, as DNA: TGTGCCACCAGCAGTCACGGCGGAACCACAGATACGCAGTATTTT. Protein product: CATSSHGGTTDTQYF.

This chain uses TRBV6-6 with TRBJ2-7, with 13 bases lining up with TRBD2. This CDR3 spans 15 amino acids. Trimming cost V 6 bases and J 2 bases; bases outside gene matches: 4. CDR1 is MNHNY and CDR2 is SVGAGI in the germline V gene (reference sequence). For the CDR3, the DNA is TGTGCCAGCAGATCCGGGACTAGCGGGGCCTACGAGCAGTACGTC. Its translation: CASRSGTSGAYEQYV.

The chain uses TRBV11-3 and TRBJ1-1; the D gene is possibly TRBD1 (5 bases). The CDR3 loop spans 15 amino acids. V shed 5 bases and J shed 3 bases, with 16 bases lying between them. The germline CDR1 and CDR2 sequences are SGHNT and YENEEA. DNA for the CDR3: TGTGCCAGCAGCCCCGGCGGGGGGGAGGACACTGAAGCTTTCTTT. Translated: CASSPGGGEDTEAFF.

J is TRBJ1-1 and V is TRBV7-8; D is unresolved. The length of the CDR3 is 13 residues. The ends were cut back, 4 bases at V and 3 bases at J, with 9 bases in the middle. The germline gives CDR1 SGHVS, CDR2 FQNEAQ. The CDR3 here is CASSYAEDTEAFF. The CDR3, as DNA: TGTGCCAGCAGCTATGCGGAGGACACTGAAGCTTTCTTT.

V gene TRBV6-6 combines with J gene TRBJ1-4; 10 bases agree with TRBD1. This CDR3 contains 15 residues. CDR1 and CDR2 from the germline V gene are MNHNY and SVGAGI (reference sequence). Losses at the gene ends were 4 bases for V and 8 bases for J; bases not matched to a gene: 7. The CDR3 protein is CASSSGDRGHEKLFF. The CDR3 DNA sequence: TGTGCCAGCAGTTCCGGGGACAGGGGCCACGAAAAACTGTTTTTT.

This chain connects TRBV12-3 or TRBV12-4 to TRBJ1-5; 9 nucleotides match TRBD1. The length of the CDR3 is 13 residues. The V and J ends lost 10 bases and 5 bases, in that order; junction bases with no gene match: 6. The CDR3 region is CATADRGYQPQHF. CDR3 nucleotides: TGTGCCACCGCGGACAGGGGCTATCAGCCCCAGCATTTT.